This record covers a single T cell receptor (beta chain). The target antigen is unknown. Germline V CDR1 and CDR2: SGHTA, FQGNSA. The CDR3 loop spans 13 amino acids. Trimming shortened V by 2 bases and J by 8 bases, and 12 bases separated the two germline ends. The table came from immunoSEQ multiplex PCR; TCRdb's copy has only in-frame clones and leaves some out. The sample shows just over 80,000 clones, more than 75% of them seen only once. This entry belongs to a study of OX40 agonist ivuxolimab in advanced cancers. General observations from the study: Certain nonresponding patients likewise had low normalized T-cell clonal expansion.

Blood sampling was done at baseline, cycle 4 day 1, and cycle 7 day 1. The sequence was collected from an adult with an advanced solid tumor such as melanoma, head and neck, liver or kidney cancer. The chain combines TRBV7-2 with TRBJ1-1; unclear D gene. This specimen consisted of CD4+ or CD8+ T cells sorted from blood, obtained in a trial of the OX40 agonist ivuxolimab. The CDR3: CASSLISPGEAFF. CDR3 nucleotides: TGTGCCAGCAGCTTAATTAGCCCCGGGGAAGCTTTCTTT. The whole variable domain, filled in from reference TRBV7-2 and TRBJ1-1, reads GAGVSQSPSNKVTEKGKDVELRCDPISGHTALYWYRQSLGQGLEFLIYFQGNSAPDKSGLPSDRFSAERTGGSVSTLTIQRTQQEDSAVYLCASSLISPGEAFFGQGTRLTVV.